This is a list of T cell receptor beta chains from one sample in a study of blood T cells in healthy people across ages. MiXCR, run by TCRdb on the 5' RACE reads, gives a single entry per CDR3 protein. The profile shows 1.8 million or so distinct CDR3 sequences, more than 35% of them singletons. Material for sequencing was blood. The receptors stem from a human donor in good health. The CDR3 runs from the conserved cysteine through the conserved F or W. The order of the fields is V gene, clone size, D gene, J gene, CDR3 protein, CDR3 DNA. D genes are given only for firm matches. Size is omitted from some rows. Given values are once, few, many or a class for expanded clones.

TRBV6-2/TRBV6-3	.	TRBD1	TRBJ1-2	CASSTRDRGHGYTF	TGTGCCAGCAGTACCCGGGACAGGGGCCATGGCTACACCTTC
TRBV12-3/TRBV12-4	.	TRBD1	TRBJ2-5	CASSLTRGTGKETQYF	TGTGCCAGCAGCCTAACCCGAGGGACAGGAAAAGAGACCCAGTACTTC
TRBV3-1	.	.	TRBJ1-2	CASSQTSGDYGYTF	TGTGCCAGCAGCCAGACGTCCGGGGACTATGGCTACACCTTC
TRBV6-6	once	TRBD1	TRBJ1-2	CASRATPGGRGYGYTF	TGTGCCAGCAGGGCAACCCCAGGGGGCCGGGGCTATGGCTACACCTTC
TRBV20-1	.	TRBD1	TRBJ1-6	CSARDGDRSRYNSPLHF	TGCAGTGCTAGAGATGGGGACAGAAGCCGCTATAATTCACCCCTCCACTTT
TRBV5-1	.	TRBD2	TRBJ2-1	CASSLAGGTSDNEQFF	TGCGCCAGCAGCTTGGCCGGCGGGACTAGCGACAATGAGCAGTTCTTC
TRBV7-3	.	.	TRBJ2-7	CASSLRATFAYEQYF	TGTGCCAGCAGCTTAAGGGCTACCTTCGCCTACGAGCAGTACTTC
TRBV6-5	.	.	TRBJ2-1	CASSYELEQFF	TGTGCCAGCAGTTACGAGTTAGAGCAGTTCTTC
TRBV20-1	few	.	TRBJ2-5	CSANGGGQETQYF	TGCAGTGCCAACGGGGGCGGGCAAGAGACCCAGTACTTC
TRBV10-3	.	.	TRBJ2-1	CAISGGHNEQFF	TGTGCCATCAGTGGGGGTCACAATGAGCAGTTCTTC
TRBV7-3	.	.	TRBJ1-2	CASSLYPGSPRGYTF	TGTGCCAGCAGCTTATATCCAGGCTCCCCTCGGGGCTACACCTTC
TRBV21-1	.	.	TRBJ1-2	CASSSSRVHGYTF	TGTGCCAGCAGCTCTAGCCGGGTTCATGGCTACACCTTC
TRBV2	.	.	TRBJ2-3	CASSNAGATDTQYF	TGTGCCAGCAGTAATGCGGGGGCCACAGATACGCAGTATTTT
TRBV7-3	few	.	TRBJ1-5	CASSFTGLGNQPQHF	TGTGCCAGCAGCTTTACGGGATTAGGCAATCAGCCCCAGCATTTT
TRBV29-1	many	.	TRBJ2-3	CSVEVTSGSQYF	TGCAGCGTCGAGGTGACGAGCGGGTCGCAGTATTTT
TRBV7-2	.	.	TRBJ1-2	CASSLKAGYGYTF	TGTGCCAGCAGCTTAAAGGCAGGCTATGGCTACACCTTC
TRBV7-2	.	.	TRBJ1-1	CASSQRRSWEAFF	TGTGCCAGCAGCCAAAGACGGAGCTGGGAAGCTTTCTTT
TRBV7-2	few	.	TRBJ2-7	CASSFGTRYYEQYF	TGTGCCAGCAGCTTTGGGACAAGATACTACGAGCAGTACTTC
TRBV28	.	.	TRBJ2-7	CVSNRVALAYEQYF	TGTGTCAGCAACAGGGTGGCCTTAGCCTACGAGCAGTACTTC
TRBV27	.	.	TRBJ1-1	CASSSTLTGEAFF	TGTGCCAGCAGTTCTACGTTGACAGGTGAAGCTTTCTTT
TRBV20-1	few	TRBD2	TRBJ2-3	CSAGRGGSGADTQYF	TGCAGTGCCGGGAGGGGAGGGTCTGGTGCAGATACGCAGTATTTT
TRBV9	.	.	TRBJ1-2	CASSVVGEYGYTF	TGTGCCAGCAGCGTAGTTGGGGAATATGGCTACACCTTC
TRBV6-6	.	.	TRBJ1-5	CASSSLHRQPQHF	TGTGCCAGCAGTTCCCTCCACAGGCAGCCCCAGCATTTT
TRBV12-3/TRBV12-4	few	.	TRBJ2-5	CASSLMLETQYF	TGTGCCAGCAGTTTAATGCTAGAGACCCAGTACTTC
TRBV20-1	.	.	TRBJ2-7	CSATRGAPYEQYF	TGCAGTGCTACGCGAGGCGCGCCCTACGAGCAGTACTTC
TRBV29-1	.	.	TRBJ1-2	CSVEDYGQGGSYGYTF	TGCAGCGTTGAAGATTACGGGCAGGGAGGTAGCTATGGCTACACCTTC
TRBV20-1	.	.	TRBJ2-7	CSARMTYEQYF	TGCAGTGCACGGATGACCTACGAGCAGTACTTC
TRBV12-3/TRBV12-4	.	.	TRBJ2-7	CAGGQGGHEQYF	TGTGCCGGTGGTCAGGGTGGCCACGAGCAGTACTTC
TRBV7-8	.	.	TRBJ2-5	CASSPGERTWILPFQETQYF	TGTGCCAGCAGCCCCGGAGAGAGGACCTGGATTCTCCCTTTTCAAGAGACCCAGTACTTC
TRBV7-9	few	.	TRBJ1-1	CASSPPRAAGEAFF	TGTGCCAGCAGCCCCCCGAGGGCAGCTGGTGAAGCTTTCTTT
TRBV6-1	.	.	TRBJ1-1	CASSERAAPGAFF	TGTGCCAGCAGTGAAAGGGCAGCCCCTGGAGCTTTCTTT
TRBV12-3/TRBV12-4	once	.	TRBJ2-2	CASSLQGQGVPGSTGELFF	TGTGCCAGCAGTTTACAGGGGCAGGGGGTTCCCGGGAGCACCGGGGAGCTGTTTTTT
TRBV7-2	few	.	TRBJ2-3	CASSFHAPGGSDTQYF	TGTGCCAGCAGCTTCCACGCGCCTGGTGGCTCAGATACGCAGTATTTT
TRBV20-1	.	.	TRBJ1-6	CSAGDTPGGPPLHF	TGCAGTGCTGGGGACACCCCAGGCGGTCCACCCCTCCACTTT
TRBV7-8	.	TRBD1	TRBJ1-5	CASSSQGAEQPQHF	TGTGCCAGCAGCTCGCAGGGGGCTGAGCAGCCCCAGCATTTT
TRBV7-2	few	.	TRBJ2-7	CASSQIGQGHYEQYF	TGTGCCAGCAGCCAAATCGGGCAGGGGCACTACGAGCAGTACTTC
TRBV9	.	TRBD1	TRBJ2-1	CASSVRDRAINEQFF	TGTGCCAGCAGCGTCCGGGACAGGGCCATCAATGAGCAGTTCTTC
TRBV4-3	.	TRBD1	TRBJ1-2	CAGSQGIIGQGREANYGYTF	TGCGCCGGCAGCCAGGGCATTATAGGACAGGGGCGTGAAGCTAACTATGGCTACACCTTC
TRBV7-9	.	.	TRBJ2-5	CASSLAGGQYF	TGTGCCAGCAGCTTAGCCGGTGGGCAGTACTTC
TRBV20-1	.	TRBD2	TRBJ2-3	CSARDRLAGGPDTQYF	TGCAGTGCTAGAGACCGACTAGCGGGGGGGCCAGATACGCAGTATTTT
TRBV15	.	.	TRBJ2-7	CATSRDKRYEQYF	TGTGCCACCAGCAGAGATAAGAGATACGAGCAGTACTTC